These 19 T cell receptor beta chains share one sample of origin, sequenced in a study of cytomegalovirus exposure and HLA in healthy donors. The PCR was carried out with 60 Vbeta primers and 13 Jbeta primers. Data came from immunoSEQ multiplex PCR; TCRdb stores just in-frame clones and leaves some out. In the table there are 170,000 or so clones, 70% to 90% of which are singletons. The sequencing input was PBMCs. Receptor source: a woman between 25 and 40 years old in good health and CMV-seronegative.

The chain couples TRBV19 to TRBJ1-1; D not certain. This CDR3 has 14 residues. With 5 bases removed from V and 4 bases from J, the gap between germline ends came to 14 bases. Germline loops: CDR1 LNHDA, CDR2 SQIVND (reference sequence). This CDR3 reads CASSPRALSTEAFF. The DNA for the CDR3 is TGTGCCAGTAGTCCGCGGGCCCTCAGCACTGAAGCTTTCTTT.

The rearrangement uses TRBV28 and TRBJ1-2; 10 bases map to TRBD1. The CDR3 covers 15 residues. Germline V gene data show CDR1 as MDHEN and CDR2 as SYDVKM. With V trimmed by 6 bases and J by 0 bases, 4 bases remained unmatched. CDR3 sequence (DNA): TGTGCCAGCAGCCGGGACAGGGGAGCTAACTATGGCTACACCTTC. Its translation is CASSRDRGANYGYTF.

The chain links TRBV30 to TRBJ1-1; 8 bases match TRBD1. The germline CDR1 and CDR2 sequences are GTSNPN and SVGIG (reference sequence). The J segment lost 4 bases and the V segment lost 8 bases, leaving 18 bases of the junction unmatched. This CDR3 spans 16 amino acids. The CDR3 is CAGRKSKGTGSTEAFF. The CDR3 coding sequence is TGTGCCGGCCGTAAGTCTAAAGGGACAGGTTCCACTGAAGCTTTCTTT.

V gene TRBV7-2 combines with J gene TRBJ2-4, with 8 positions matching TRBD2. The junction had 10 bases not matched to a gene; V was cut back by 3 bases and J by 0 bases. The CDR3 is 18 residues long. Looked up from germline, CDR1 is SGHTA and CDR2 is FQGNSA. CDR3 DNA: TGTGCCAGCAGCTTCGGGCTAGCGGGCACCTTAGCCAAAAACATTCAGTACTTC. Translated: CASSFGLAGTLAKNIQYF.

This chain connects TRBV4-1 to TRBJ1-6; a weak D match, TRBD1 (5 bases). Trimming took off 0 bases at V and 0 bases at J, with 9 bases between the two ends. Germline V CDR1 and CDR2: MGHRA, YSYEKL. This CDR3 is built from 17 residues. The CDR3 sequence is CASSQDRVGSYNSPLHF. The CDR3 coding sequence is TGCGCCAGCAGCCAAGACAGGGTGGGCTCCTATAATTCACCCCTCCACTTT.

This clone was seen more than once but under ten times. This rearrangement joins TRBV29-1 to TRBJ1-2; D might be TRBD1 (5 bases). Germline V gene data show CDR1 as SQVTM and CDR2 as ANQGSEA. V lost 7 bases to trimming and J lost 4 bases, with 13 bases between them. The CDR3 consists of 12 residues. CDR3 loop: CSAGGESYGYTF. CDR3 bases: TGCAGCGCTGGGGGGGAGTCCTATGGCTACACCTTC.

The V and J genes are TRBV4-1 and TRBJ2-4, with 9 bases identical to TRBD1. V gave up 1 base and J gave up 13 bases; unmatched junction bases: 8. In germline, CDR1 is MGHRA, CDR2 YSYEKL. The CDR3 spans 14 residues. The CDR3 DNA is TGCGCCAGCAGCCAAGGGGACAGGGCTGACACACAGTACTTC. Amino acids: CASSQGDRADTQYF.

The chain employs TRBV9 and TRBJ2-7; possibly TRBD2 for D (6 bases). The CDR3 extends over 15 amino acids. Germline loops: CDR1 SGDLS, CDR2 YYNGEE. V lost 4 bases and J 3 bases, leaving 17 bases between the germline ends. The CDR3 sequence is CASSPPGGGDYEQYF. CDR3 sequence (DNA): TGTGCCAGCAGCCCCCCCGGAGGAGGGGACTACGAGCAGTACTTC.

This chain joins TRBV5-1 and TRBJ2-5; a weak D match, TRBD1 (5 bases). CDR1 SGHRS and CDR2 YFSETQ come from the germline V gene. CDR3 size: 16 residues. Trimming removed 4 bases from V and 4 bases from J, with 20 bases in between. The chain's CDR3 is CASSHGADQGGETQYF. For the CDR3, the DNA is TGCGCCAGCAGCCACGGTGCGGACCAGGGTGGAGAGACCCAGTACTTC.

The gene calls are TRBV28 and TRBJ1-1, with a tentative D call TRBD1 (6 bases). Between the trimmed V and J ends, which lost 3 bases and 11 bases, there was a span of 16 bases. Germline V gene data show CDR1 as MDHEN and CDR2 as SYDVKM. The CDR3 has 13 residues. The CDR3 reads CASSFVQGLPAFF. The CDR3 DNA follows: TGTGCCAGCAGTTTCGTACAGGGCCTACCTGCTTTCTTT.

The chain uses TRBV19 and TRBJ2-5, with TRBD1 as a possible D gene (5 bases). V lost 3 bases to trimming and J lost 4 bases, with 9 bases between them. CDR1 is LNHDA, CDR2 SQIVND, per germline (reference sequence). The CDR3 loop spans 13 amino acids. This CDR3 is CASSISGAETQYF. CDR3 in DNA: TGTGCCAGTAGTATTTCTGGGGCAGAGACCCAGTACTTC.

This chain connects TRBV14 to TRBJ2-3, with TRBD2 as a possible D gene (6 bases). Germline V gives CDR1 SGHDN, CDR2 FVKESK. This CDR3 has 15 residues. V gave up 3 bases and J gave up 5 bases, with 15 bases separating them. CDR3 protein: CASSHGGLHGDTQYF. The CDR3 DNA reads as TGTGCCAGCAGCCACGGGGGACTTCACGGAGATACGCAGTATTTT.

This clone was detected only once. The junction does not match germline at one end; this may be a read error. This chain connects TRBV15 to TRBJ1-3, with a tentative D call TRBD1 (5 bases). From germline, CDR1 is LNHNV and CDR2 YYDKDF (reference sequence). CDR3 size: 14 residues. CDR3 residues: CATKRGGSRNTIYF. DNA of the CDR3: TGTGCCACCAAAAGGGGCGGCTCTAGAAACACCATATATTTT.

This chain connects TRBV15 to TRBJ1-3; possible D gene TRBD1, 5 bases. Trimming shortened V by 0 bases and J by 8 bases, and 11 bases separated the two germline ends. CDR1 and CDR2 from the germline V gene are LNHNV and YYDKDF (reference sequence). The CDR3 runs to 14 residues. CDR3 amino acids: CATSRDLGADTIYF. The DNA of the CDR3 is TGTGCCACCAGCAGAGATTTAGGGGCTGACACCATATATTTT.

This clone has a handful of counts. CDR3 coding DNA: TGTGCCAGCACAAGAGAGGCGGACAGGGGGTCTGAAAAACTGTTTTTT. Amino acids: CASTREADRGSEKLFF. The chain joins TRBV7-9 to TRBJ1-4; 10 bases are shared with TRBD1. With V trimmed by 7 bases and J by 7 bases, 12 bases remained unmatched. The germline gives CDR1 SEHNR, CDR2 FQNEAQ (reference sequence). The CDR3 has 16 residues.

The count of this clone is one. The CDR3 loop is CAISGGGTYEQYF. Written as DNA, the CDR3 is TGTGCCATCAGTGGGGGAGGGACCTACGAGCAGTACTTC. The chain couples TRBV10-3 to TRBJ2-7; 7 nucleotides line up with TRBD2. There are 13 residues in the CDR3. V was pared by 4 bases and J by 2 bases, with 2 bases of the junction left unmatched. CDR1 and CDR2 (germline): ENHRY, SYGVKD.

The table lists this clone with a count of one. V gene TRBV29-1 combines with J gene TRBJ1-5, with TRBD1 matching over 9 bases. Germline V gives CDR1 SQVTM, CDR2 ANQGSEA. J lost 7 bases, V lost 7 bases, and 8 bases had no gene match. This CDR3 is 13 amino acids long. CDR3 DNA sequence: TGCAGCGCCGGGGACAGGGTTAACCAGCCCCAGCATTTT. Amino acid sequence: CSAGDRVNQPQHF.

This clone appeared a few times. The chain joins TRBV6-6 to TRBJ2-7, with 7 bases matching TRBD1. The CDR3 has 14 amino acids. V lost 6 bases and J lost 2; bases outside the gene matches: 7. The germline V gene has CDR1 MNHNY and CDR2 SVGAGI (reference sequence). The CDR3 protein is CASSPRQGAYEQYF. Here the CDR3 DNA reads TGTGCCAGCAGCCCCCGACAGGGAGCCTACGAGCAGTACTTC.

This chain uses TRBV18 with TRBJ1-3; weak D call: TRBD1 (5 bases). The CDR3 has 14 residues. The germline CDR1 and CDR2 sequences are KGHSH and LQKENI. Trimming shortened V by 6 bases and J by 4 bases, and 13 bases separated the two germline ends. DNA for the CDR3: TGTGCCAGCTCTCCCGGACATGCAGGAAACACCATATATTTT. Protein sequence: CASSPGHAGNTIYF.